This TCR beta chain came from a study of CD8+CD57+ T cells in acquired aplastic anemia. Study background: The DNA of sorted CD4+ and CD8+ cells averaged 3.2 ug. The study obtained about 11 million reads on average for CD4+ cells from healthy donors.

The CDR3 contains 15 residues. The germline CDR1 and CDR2 sequences are DFQATT and SNEGSKA (reference sequence). With 5 bases removed from V and 7 bases from J, the gap between germline ends came to 24 bases. This clonotype appeared many times. Researchers used genomic DNA as the template to profile TCR beta VDJ and CDR3. TCRdb called the reads again in MiXCR, with one record for every CDR3 protein. This table holds more than 150,000 distinct CDR3 sequences, 40% to 55% found once. This clonotype was obtained from a human donor in good health. Sequencing input: sorted CD4+, CD8+, or CD8+CD57+ T cells (not recorded which) from PBMCs. The J gene is TRBJ2-7, the V gene TRBV20-1, with D perhaps matching TRBD1 (6 bases). CDR3 loop: CSAQNIRQVVREQYF. The CDR3, as DNA: TGCAGTGCTCAGAACATCAGACAGGTAGTACGGGAGCAGTACTTC.